The source of this T cell receptor (beta chain) is a study of OX40 agonist ivuxolimab in advanced cancers. Study-level information: The study gave patients intravenous ivuxolimab at 0.01 to 10 mg/kg every 2 weeks. At under 85% male, the cohort had a mean age of approximately 64 years, ranging from roughly 20 to 90.

The germline V and J ends were trimmed by 4 bases and 1 base, with 8 bases remaining between them. This CDR3 is built from 14 residues. The germline gives CDR1 SGDLS, CDR2 YYNGEE. Study-wide findings and caveats: Expanded clones were, on average, more numerous among CD8+ T cells than CD4+. Individuals who were partial responders at 0.1-3.0 mg/kg had clonal expansion that ranked among the lowest.

The data were produced by immunoSEQ multiplex PCR, yet TCRdb's version contains in-frame clones alone and is incomplete. This sample has around 62,000 clones, with 70% to 90% found just once. Concerning this clone itself: Antigen unknown.

This sequence originates from an adult with an advanced solid tumor such as melanoma, head and neck, liver or kidney cancer. The sample in question was CD4+ or CD8+ T cells sorted from blood, obtained in a trial of the OX40 agonist ivuxolimab. The chain has TRBV9 and TRBJ2-2, with D tentatively TRBD2 (6 bases). The CDR3 region is CASSYSGNTGELFF. The CDR3 DNA sequence: TGTGCCAGCAGCTATAGCGGGAACACCGGGGAGCTGTTTTTT.